This T cell receptor beta chain was profiled in a study of blood T cell repertoires in COVID-19. Looking at the study overall: COVID-19 samples collected from the United States, Italy and Spain covered acute and convalescent phases. The analysed material was cDNA or gDNA that came from T cells, B-cell-depleted T cells, or PBMCs.

A single count supports this clone. Authors' methods: Scientists estimated how many nucleated cells there were by amplifying reference gene primers. TCRdb's table, derived via immunoSEQ multiplex PCR, lists solely in-frame clones and lacks some. V and J calls and clone size follow that table, whereas D and trimming were derived from the DNA. The sample shows about 120,000 clones, more than 70% of them seen only once. The source material was peripheral blood. This receptor was obtained from a human donor in a cohort sampled during active COVID-19.

The CDR3 DNA sequence: TGTGCCAGCAGCTTCAGGGGGCTGGGGCAGCCCCAGCATTTT. Its protein product is CASSFRGLGQPQHF. The chain couples TRBV5-5 to TRBJ1-5; 8 nucleotides agree with TRBD1. J was trimmed by 7 bases and V by 2 bases; bases with no gene match: 5. Germline CDR1 SGHKS, CDR2 YYEKEE (reference sequence). The CDR3 loop spans 14 amino acids.